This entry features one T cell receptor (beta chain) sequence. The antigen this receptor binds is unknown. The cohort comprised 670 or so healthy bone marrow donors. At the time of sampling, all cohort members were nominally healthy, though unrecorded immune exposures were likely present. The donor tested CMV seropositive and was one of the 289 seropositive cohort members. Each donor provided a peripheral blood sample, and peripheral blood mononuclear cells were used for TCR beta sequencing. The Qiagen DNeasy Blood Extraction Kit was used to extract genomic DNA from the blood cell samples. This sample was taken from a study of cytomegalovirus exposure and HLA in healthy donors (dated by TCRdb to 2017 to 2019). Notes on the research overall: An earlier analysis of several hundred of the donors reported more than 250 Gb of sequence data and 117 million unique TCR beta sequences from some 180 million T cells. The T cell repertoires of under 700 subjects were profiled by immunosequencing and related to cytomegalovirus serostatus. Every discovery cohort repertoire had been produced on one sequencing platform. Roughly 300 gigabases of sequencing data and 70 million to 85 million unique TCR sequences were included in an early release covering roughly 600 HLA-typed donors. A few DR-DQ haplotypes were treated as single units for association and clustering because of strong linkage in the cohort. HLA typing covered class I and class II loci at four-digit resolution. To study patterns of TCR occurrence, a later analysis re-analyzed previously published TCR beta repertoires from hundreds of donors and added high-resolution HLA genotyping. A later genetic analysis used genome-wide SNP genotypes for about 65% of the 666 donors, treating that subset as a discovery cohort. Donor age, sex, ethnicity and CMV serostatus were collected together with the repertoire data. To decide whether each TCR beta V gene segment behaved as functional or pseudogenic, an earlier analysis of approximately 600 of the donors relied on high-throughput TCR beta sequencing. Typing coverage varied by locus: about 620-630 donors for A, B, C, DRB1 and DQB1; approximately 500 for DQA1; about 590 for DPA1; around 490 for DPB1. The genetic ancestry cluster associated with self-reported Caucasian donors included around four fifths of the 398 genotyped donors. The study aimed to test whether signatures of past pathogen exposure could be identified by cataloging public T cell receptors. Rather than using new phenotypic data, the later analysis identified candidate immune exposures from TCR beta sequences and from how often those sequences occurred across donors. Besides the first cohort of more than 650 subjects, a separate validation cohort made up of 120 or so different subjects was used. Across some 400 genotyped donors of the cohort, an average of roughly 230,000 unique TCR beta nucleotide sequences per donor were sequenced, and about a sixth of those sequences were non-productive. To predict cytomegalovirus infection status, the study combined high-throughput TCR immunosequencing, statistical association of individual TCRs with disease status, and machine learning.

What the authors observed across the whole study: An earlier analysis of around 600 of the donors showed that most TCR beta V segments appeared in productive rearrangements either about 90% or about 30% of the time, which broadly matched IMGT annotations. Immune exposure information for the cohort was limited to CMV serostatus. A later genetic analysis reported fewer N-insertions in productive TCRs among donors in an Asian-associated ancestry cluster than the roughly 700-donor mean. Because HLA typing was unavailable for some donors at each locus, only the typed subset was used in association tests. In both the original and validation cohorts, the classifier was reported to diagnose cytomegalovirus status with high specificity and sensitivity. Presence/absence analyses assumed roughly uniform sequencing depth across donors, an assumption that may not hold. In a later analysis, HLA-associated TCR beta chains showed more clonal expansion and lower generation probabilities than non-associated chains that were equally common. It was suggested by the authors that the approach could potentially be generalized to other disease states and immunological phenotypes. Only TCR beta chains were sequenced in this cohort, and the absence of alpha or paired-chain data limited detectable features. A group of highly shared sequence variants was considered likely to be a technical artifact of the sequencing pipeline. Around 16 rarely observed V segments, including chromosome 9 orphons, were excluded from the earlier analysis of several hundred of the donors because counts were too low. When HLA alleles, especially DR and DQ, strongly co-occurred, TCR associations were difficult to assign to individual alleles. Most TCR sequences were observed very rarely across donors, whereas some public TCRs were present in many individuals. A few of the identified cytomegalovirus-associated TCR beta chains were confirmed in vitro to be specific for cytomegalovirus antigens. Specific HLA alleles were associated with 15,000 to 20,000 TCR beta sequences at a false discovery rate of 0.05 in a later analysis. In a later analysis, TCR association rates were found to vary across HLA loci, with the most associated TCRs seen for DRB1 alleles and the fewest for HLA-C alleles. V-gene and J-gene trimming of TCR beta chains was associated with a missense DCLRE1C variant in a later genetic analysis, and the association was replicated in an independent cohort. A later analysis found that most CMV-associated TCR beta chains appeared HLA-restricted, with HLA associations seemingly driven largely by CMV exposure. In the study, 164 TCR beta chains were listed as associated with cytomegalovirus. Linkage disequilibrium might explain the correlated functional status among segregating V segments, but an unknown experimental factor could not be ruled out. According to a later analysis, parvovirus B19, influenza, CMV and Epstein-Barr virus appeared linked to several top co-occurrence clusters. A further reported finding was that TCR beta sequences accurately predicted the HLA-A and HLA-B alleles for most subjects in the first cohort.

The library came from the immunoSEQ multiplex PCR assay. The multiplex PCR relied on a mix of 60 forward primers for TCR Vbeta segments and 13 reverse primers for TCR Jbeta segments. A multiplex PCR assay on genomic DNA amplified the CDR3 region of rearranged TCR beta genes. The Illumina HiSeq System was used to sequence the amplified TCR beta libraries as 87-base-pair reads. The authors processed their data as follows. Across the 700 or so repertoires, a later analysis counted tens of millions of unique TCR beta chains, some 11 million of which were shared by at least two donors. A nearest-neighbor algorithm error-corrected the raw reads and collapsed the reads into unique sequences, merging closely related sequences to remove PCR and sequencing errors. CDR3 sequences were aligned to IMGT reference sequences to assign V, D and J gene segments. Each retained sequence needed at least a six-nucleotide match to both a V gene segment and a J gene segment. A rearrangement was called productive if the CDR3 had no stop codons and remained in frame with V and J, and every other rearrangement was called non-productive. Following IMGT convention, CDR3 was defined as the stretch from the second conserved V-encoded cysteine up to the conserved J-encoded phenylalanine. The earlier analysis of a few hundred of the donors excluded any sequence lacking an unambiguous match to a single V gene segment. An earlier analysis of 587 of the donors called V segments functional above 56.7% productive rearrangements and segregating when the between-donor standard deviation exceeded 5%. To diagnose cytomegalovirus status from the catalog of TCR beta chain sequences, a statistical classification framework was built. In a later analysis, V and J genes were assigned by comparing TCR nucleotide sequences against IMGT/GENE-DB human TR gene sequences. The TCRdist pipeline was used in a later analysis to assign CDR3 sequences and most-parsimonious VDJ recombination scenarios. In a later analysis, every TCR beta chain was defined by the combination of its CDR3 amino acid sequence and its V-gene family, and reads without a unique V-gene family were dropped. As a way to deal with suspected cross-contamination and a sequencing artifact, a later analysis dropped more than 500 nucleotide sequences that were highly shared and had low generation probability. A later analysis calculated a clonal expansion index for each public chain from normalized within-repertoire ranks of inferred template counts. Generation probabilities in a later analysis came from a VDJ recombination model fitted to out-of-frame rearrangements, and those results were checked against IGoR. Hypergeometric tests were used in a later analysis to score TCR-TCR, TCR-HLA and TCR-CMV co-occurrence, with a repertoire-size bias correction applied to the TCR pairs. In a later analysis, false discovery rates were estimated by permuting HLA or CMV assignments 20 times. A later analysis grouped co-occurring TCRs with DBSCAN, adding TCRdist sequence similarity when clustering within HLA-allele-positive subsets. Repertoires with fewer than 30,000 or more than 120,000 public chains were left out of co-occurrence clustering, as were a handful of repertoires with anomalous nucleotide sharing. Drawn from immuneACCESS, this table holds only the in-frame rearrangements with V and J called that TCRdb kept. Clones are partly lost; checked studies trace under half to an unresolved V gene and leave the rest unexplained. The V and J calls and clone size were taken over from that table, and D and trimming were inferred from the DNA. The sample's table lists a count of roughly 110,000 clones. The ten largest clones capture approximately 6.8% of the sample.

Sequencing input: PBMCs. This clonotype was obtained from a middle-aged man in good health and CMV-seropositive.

The DNA reads as follows: TGTGCCAGCAGTGGGGCGGGAGGGCCGATCGGCGAGCAGTACTTC. This gives the protein CASSGAGGPIGEQYF. The sequence links TRBV27 to TRBJ2-7; TRBD2 fits 9 bases in the junction. The CDR3 measures 15 amino acids from cysteine to phenylalanine. Only CDR3 DNA is held: 45 bases, read in frame from base 1. V loses 5 bases at its end and J loses 6 bases; junction bases beyond the gene matches: 11. The germline V gene (reference sequence) gives CDR1 as MNHEY and CDR2 as SMNVEV.